This T cell receptor (beta chain) was profiled in a study of T cell responses to AZD1222 COVID-19 vaccine. The assay was immunoSEQ multiplex PCR, and TCRdb's table has in-frame clones only and misses some. The sample records approximately 70,000 clones, roughly 82% being singletons. Study-level points and caveats: Reports say nearly half of spike-specific TCRs go after unmutated variant regions.

Trimming removed 0 bases from V and 7 bases from J, with 9 bases in between. Per the germline V gene, CDR1 is MGHRA and CDR2 is YSYEKL. This CDR3 has 14 amino acids. This clone was counted between two and nine times. Its antigen remains unknown. The sequenced sample was peripheral blood, obtained on day 0 of AZD1222 vaccination. The clonotype originates from an adult in good health. J is TRBJ2-2 and V is TRBV4-1, with D perhaps assigned TRBD1 or TRBD2 (6 bases each). The CDR3, as DNA: TGCGCCAGCAGCCAAGAAGGGGGGCTCGGGGAGCTGTTTTTT. It codes for CASSQEGGLGELFF.